These 6 T cell receptor beta chains came from one sample sequenced in a study of T cell responses to AZD1222 COVID-19 vaccine. Libraries were prepared by immunoSEQ multiplex PCR; TCRdb keeps only in-frame clonotypes and omits some of them. The sample yields 240,000 or so clones, approximately 95% seen once. The sequencing here drew on peripheral blood, taken on day 0 of AZD1222 vaccination. These receptors were obtained from an adult in good health.

This rearrangement joins TRBV28 to TRBJ2-2; TRBD1 is a possible D gene (5 bases). CDR1 and CDR2 from the germline V gene are MDHEN and SYDVKM. V dropped 3 bases and J dropped 4 bases, with 15 bases sitting between them. CDR3 length equals 16 residues. The CDR3 reads CASSFAGARGTGELFF. CDR3 in DNA: TGTGCCAGCAGTTTCGCTGGGGCGCGTGGCACCGGGGAGCTGTTTTTT.

The chain recombines TRBV19 with TRBJ2-5; 8 positions agree with TRBD2. Losses at the gene ends were 4 bases for V and 1 base for J; bases not matched to a gene: 14. The germline V gene has CDR1 LNHDA and CDR2 SQIVND (reference sequence). CDR3 length equals 18 residues. The CDR3 DNA reads TGTGCCAGTAGTACCCAGCGGGGGAGCCGATTACTCCAAGAGACCCAGTACTTC. Its translation is CASSTQRGSRLLQETQYF.

The V call is TRBV4-1, the J call TRBJ2-7, with D possibly TRBD1 on 5 matching bases. CDR1 MGHRA and CDR2 YSYEKL come from the germline V gene. Trimming cost V 1 base and J 7 bases, with 17 bases left between them. The CDR3 loop spans 15 amino acids. This chain's CDR3 is CASSQGMTTAGEQYF. CDR3 DNA: TGCGCCAGCAGCCAAGGGATGACGACAGCCGGAGAGCAGTACTTC.

The chain recombines TRBV10-3 with TRBJ2-2; D is uncertain. Germline assignment: CDR1 ENHRY and CDR2 SYGVKD. The CDR3 is 11 amino acids. V lost 6 bases and J lost 3, with 2 bases in between. This CDR3 is CAIRDTGELFF. The CDR3 coding sequence is TGTGCCATCAGAGACACCGGGGAGCTGTTTTTT.

CDR3: CASSAPVISSYNEQFF. The CDR3 DNA sequence: TGTGCCAGCAGTGCCCCTGTAATTAGCTCCTACAATGAGCAGTTCTTC. The rearrangement uses TRBV28 and TRBJ2-1; D call uncertain. V lost 5 bases to trimming and J lost 0 bases, with 14 bases between them. From germline, CDR1 is MDHEN and CDR2 SYDVKM. This CDR3 comprises 16 residues.

The sample holds one count of this clone. The chain recombines TRBV7-2 with TRBJ2-3, with 8 bases that match TRBD2. Looked up from germline, CDR1 is SGHTA and CDR2 is FQGNSA. The CDR3 runs to 15 residues. V trimming: 5 bases; J trimming: 2 bases; junction bases outside the gene matches: 6. The CDR3 nucleotides read TGTGCCAGCAGCCGGACTAGCTTCCCCACAGATACGCAGTATTTT. Protein sequence: CASSRTSFPTDTQYF.